The TCR beta chain described here comes from a study of shared clonotypes between healthy human individuals. Background on the study: Donors had three CD4 naive, three CD4 memory, two CD8 naive and one CD8 memory plate apiece. Points from the study as a whole: In contrast to clonotypes shared by all four donors, non-shared clonotypes had lower generation probabilities. Rarefaction gave evidence that sorted-subset sequencing remained incomplete despite large depth.

For each subset, genomic DNA was distributed in equal portions over several immunoSEQ plates. Using immunoSEQ multiplex PCR, the repertoire was profiled, and TCRdb retains in-frame clones only, with some absent. The table shows more than 500,000 clones, with approximately 95% occurring only once. V lost 7 bases, J lost 2 bases, and 6 bases lay in between. The germline CDR1 and CDR2 sequences are SGHRS and YFSETQ. The CDR3 loop spans 11 amino acids. Concerning this clone: Its antigen is currently unknown.

Naive CD8 cells comprised CD45RO-negative, CCR7-positively selected cells, excluding terminally differentiated effector memory CD45RA+ cells. Input material: naive CD8+ T cells sorted from blood. The V and J genes are TRBV5-1 and TRBJ1-2, with no clear D. The sequence derives from a woman in her 30s in good health. The CDR3 reads CASLQNYGYTF. In DNA form, the CDR3 reads TGCGCCAGCCTACAGAACTATGGCTACACCTTC.